The 12 T cell receptor beta chains below were found in one sample sequenced in a study of T cell clonotyping in hematopoietic cell transplantation. Profiled with immunoSEQ multiplex PCR; TCRdb holds only in-frame clones, not every one. The sample gives 20,000 or so clones, approximately 79% of which show up once; 14% to 15% is in the top ten. The sequencing sample was made of peripheral blood mononuclear cells. All receptors come from a man in his sixties in good health. Some clones in this sample may be carry-over from other donors' samples.

Here the CDR3 DNA reads TGTGCCAGTCGCGGATACTCAGGGAAACAGAATGAAAAACTGTTTTTT. This gives the protein CASRGYSGKQNEKLFF. The chain has TRBV19 and TRBJ1-4; TRBD1 is a possible D gene (5 bases). Germline assignment: CDR1 LNHDA and CDR2 SQIVND (reference sequence). This CDR3 has 16 residues. With 8 bases removed from V and 5 bases from J, the gap between germline ends came to 21 bases.

The V call is TRBV30, the J call TRBJ2-7; D uncertain. The V end was cut by 3 bases, the J end by 5 bases, with 8 bases between. Per germline, CDR1 GTSNPN and CDR2 SVGIG (reference sequence). CDR3 size: 11 residues. The CDR3 sequence: CAWRGVDEQYF. The CDR3 DNA reads TGTGCCTGGAGAGGAGTCGACGAGCAGTACTTC.

The rearrangement links TRBV11-2 to TRBJ1-1, with 7 bases that match TRBD1. This CDR3 has 15 amino acids. V shed 5 bases, J shed 0 bases, and the junction held 6 bases outside the gene matches. Per germline, CDR1 SGHAT and CDR2 FQNNGV. The CDR3 loop reads CASSQTGTVNTEAFF. CDR3 sequence (DNA): TGTGCCAGCAGCCAAACCGGGACAGTGAACACTGAAGCTTTCTTT.

The gene calls are TRBV6-5 and TRBJ2-3, with no clear D. The CDR3 has 10 residues. V was shortened by 5 bases and J by 10 bases, with 7 bases between the two germline ends. Germline CDR1 MNHEY, CDR2 SVGAGI. The CDR3 coding sequence is TGTGCCAGCAGTCACGCCCCGCAGTATTTT. It encodes CASSHAPQYF.

This chain uses TRBV4-2 with TRBJ2-2; 14 bases match TRBD2. Germline CDR1 LGHNA, CDR2 YNFKEQ. V dropped 3 bases and J dropped 5; count of bases not matched to a gene: 5. This CDR3 comprises 17 residues. CDR3 protein: CASSQGTSGSGTGELFF. The CDR3 DNA sequence: TGTGCCAGCAGCCAGGGGACTAGCGGGAGTGGGACCGGGGAGCTGTTTTTT.

The rearrangement uses TRBV5-4 and TRBJ2-5; TRBD1 or TRBD2 may be the D gene (5 bases each). The CDR3 is 14 amino acids. With 3 bases removed from V and 2 bases from J, the gap between germline ends came to 11 bases. Germline V gene data show CDR1 as SGHNT and CDR2 as YYREEE (reference sequence). CDR3 coding DNA: TGTGCCAGCAGCTCTCCGGGGCCACAAGAGACCCAGTACTTC. Translation gives CASSSPGPQETQYF.

The chain has TRBV29-1 and TRBJ2-3; TRBD2 agrees at 12 bases. The CDR3 is 16 residues long. Trimming removed 7 bases from V and 4 bases from J; junction bases left unmatched: 12. In germline, CDR1 is SQVTM, CDR2 ANQGSEA. The CDR3 DNA follows: TGCAGCGCCCGGGACGGGAGACTAGCGGGGGCAGATACGCAGTATTTT. Translating gives CSARDGRLAGADTQYF.

J is TRBJ1-5 and V is TRBV19; D is uncertain. The CDR3 spans 16 residues. The V end lost 4 bases, the J end lost 2 bases, and 15 bases lay between the germline ends. Germline assignment: CDR1 LNHDA and CDR2 SQIVND (reference sequence). CDR3 coding DNA: TGTGCCAGTAGTACCGGCGGTGCGGTTGGCAATCAGCCCCAGCATTTT. This sequence encodes CASSTGGAVGNQPQHF.

The rearrangement links TRBV14 to TRBJ2-2, with 12 bases matching TRBD2. CDR3 size: 16 residues. CDR1 and CDR2 (germline): SGHDN, FVKESK. V was pared by 4 bases and J by 2 bases, with 2 bases of the junction left unmatched. Here the CDR3 DNA reads TGTGCCAGCAGCCGACTAGCGGGAGTAAACACCGGGGAGCTGTTTTTT. Encoded protein: CASSRLAGVNTGELFF.

Only one count was recorded for this clone. The chain carries TRBV9 and TRBJ1-5; D might be TRBD1 (5 bases). With 0 bases removed from V and 11 bases from J, the gap between germline ends came to 18 bases. This CDR3 region has 15 residues. Per the germline V gene, CDR1 is SGDLS and CDR2 is YYNGEE. The CDR3, as DNA: TGTGCCAGCAGCGTAGGGGACGCAATAATGGGGTCCCAGCATTTT. This gives the protein CASSVGDAIMGSQHF. Together with reference TRBV9 and TRBJ1-5, the CDR3 gives the full variable domain: DSGVTQTPKHLITATGQRVTLRCSPRSGDLSVYWYQQSLDQGLQFLIQYYNGEERAKGNILERFSAQQFPDLHSELNLSSLELGDSALYFCASSVGDAIMGSQHFGDGTRLSIL.

This chain uses TRBV30 with TRBJ1-1, with 8 bases aligning to TRBD1. The ends lost 2 bases at V and 11 bases at J; junction bases unmatched: 7. From germline, CDR1 is GTSNPN and CDR2 SVGIG (reference sequence). This CDR3 spans 12 amino acids. The CDR3 sequence is CAWSFTQGAAFF. In nucleotides, the CDR3 is TGTGCCTGGAGTTTCACCCAGGGGGCGGCTTTCTTT.

The J gene is TRBJ2-3, the V gene TRBV6-1; D is perhaps TRBD1 (5 bases). Trimming took 4 bases from V and 6 from J, leaving 11 bases between them. There are 13 residues in the CDR3. The V gene's germline CDR1 is MNHNS and CDR2 SASEGT. In DNA, the CDR3 is TGTGCCAGCAGTGCGCTACAGGAGGATACGCAGTATTTT. Amino acid sequence: CASSALQEDTQYF.